The entry below describes one T cell receptor beta chain. These data originate in a study of T cell changes during pregnancy in multiple sclerosis. Sequenced by immunoSEQ multiplex PCR; TCRdb stores in-frame clones only, minus some. The table includes about 98,000 clones, approximately 90% detected once. Trimming at V came to 3 bases and at J to 5 bases, leaving 2 bases not matched to a gene. In germline, CDR1 is KGHSH, CDR2 LQKENI. The CDR3 spans 14 residues. This TCR was sampled from a female donor in good health, enrolled as a control in a pregnancy study. The chain couples TRBV18 to TRBJ1-5; 9 bases align to TRBD1. The sample here was peripheral blood, taken after pregnancy. CDR3 coding DNA: TGTGCCAGCTCACCTGGGACAGGGTATCAGCCCCAGCATTTT. It translates to CASSPGTGYQPQHF. Complete variable domain (other parts from reference TRBV18 and TRBJ1-5): NAGVMQNPRHLVRRRGQEARLRCSPMKGHSHVYWYRQLPEEGLKFMVYLQKENIIDESGMPKERFSAEFPKEGPSILRIQQVVRGDSAAYFCASSPGTGYQPQHFGDGTRLSIL.